Listed below are T cell receptor beta chains from one sample, sequenced in a study of T-cell reconstitution after alpha-beta-depleted transplantation in children. TCRdb reanalysed the PCR reads using MiXCR and keeps one entry per CDR3 protein. The sample lists hundreds of thousands of distinct CDR3 sequences, approximately 13% occurring once. The sample was PBMCs, mostly from graft donor cells, taken 360 days after TCRalphabeta/CD19-depleted stem cell transplant. The receptors derive from a male patient younger than 18 who had a stem cell transplant for acute myeloid leukemia, so the T cells may come from the graft donor. CDR3s include the opening cysteine and the closing phenylalanine or tryptophan. A D gene is named only where the DNA matches it firmly. Expanded clones get a size class; other rows say once, few or many, or leave the size out.

D | J | V | size | DNA | CDR3
TRBD2 | TRBJ2-5 | TRBV7-2 | NA | TGTGCCAGCAGCTTACTCGCCCACAGCGGGAGGGGGGAGACCCAGTACTTC | CASSLLAHSGRGETQYF
TRBD2 | TRBJ2-1 | TRBV29-1 | many | TGCAGCGTCGTAACTAGCGGGAGGGCCAATGAGCAGTTCTTC | CSVVTSGRANEQFF
NA | TRBJ2-5 | TRBV6-2/TRBV6-3 | few | TGTGCCAGCAGTTTTAGAGGGCGGCAGAAGCTGGAGACCCAGTACTTC | CASSFRGRQKLETQYF
TRBD2 | TRBJ2-7 | TRBV12-3/TRBV12-4 | NA | TGTGCCAGCAGTTTACGAGCGGGAGGGCCGGTGGTTTACAAGCAGTACTTC | CASSLRAGGPVVYKQYF
TRBD2 | TRBJ2-5 | TRBV12-3/TRBV12-4 | many | TGTGCCAGCAGTTCGGGGTCCCCGACTAGCGAAGAGACCCAGTACTTC | CASSSGSPTSEETQYF
NA | TRBJ2-3 | TRBV12-3/TRBV12-4 | few | TGTGCCAGCAGCCCCAGGGAGGGGGGAACCACAGATACGCAGTATTTT | CASSPREGGTTDTQYF
NA | TRBJ2-5 | TRBV6-6 | NA | TGTGCCAGCAGTCGCCGGGCCCGAGAGACCCAGTACTTC | CASSRRARETQYF
TRBD1 | TRBJ1-5 | TRBV20-1 | few | TGCAGTGCTAGAGAATTAGGACAGGGGGGACAGCCCCAGCATTTT | CSARELGQGGQPQHF
NA | TRBJ2-7 | TRBV7-2 | NA | TGTGCCAGCAGCTTAGTCTCGCCACCGGCGGTTCACGAGCAGTACTTC | CASSLVSPPAVHEQYF
NA | TRBJ2-7 | TRBV5-1 | NA | TGCGCCAGCAGCGACAGGCGATACTCCTACGAGCAGTACTTC | CASSDRRYSYEQYF
TRBD2 | TRBJ2-2 | TRBV10-3 | many | TGTGCCATCAGGGGGACTAGCGGGAGAGCGACCGGGGAGCTGTTTTTT | CAIRGTSGRATGELFF
TRBD2 | TRBJ2-1 | TRBV18 | NA | TGTGCCAGCTCACCCCTAGCGGGACGGGCCTACAATGAGCAGTTCTTC | CASSPLAGRAYNEQFF
NA | TRBJ2-3 | TRBV4-2 | many | TGTGCCAGCAGCCAAGCTAGCGTTTCTAGCACAGATACGCAGTATTTT | CASSQASVSSTDTQYF
NA | TRBJ2-7 | TRBV29-1 | many | TGCAGCGTTGACGGGGTGGGGAGGGAGCAGTACTTC | CSVDGVGREQYF
TRBD2 | TRBJ2-3 | TRBV10-3 | many | TGTGCCTCTAACCGGGACTATCCAAGCACAGATACGCAGTATTTT | CASNRDYPSTDTQYF
TRBD2 | TRBJ2-5 | TRBV4-3 | few | TGCGCCAGCAGCCACGTCCGAGGACTAGCGGGAAAAAGAGAGACCCAGTACTTC | CASSHVRGLAGKRETQYF
NA | TRBJ2-1 | TRBV5-1 | few | TGCGCCAGCAGCTCCTCGGTAGGAGGGGGGTACAATGAGCAGTTCTTC | CASSSSVGGGYNEQFF
TRBD1 | TRBJ1-6 | TRBV7-9 | many | TGTGCCAGCAGCCGGAAACAGGGGGCCCTCAATTCACCCCTCCACTTT | CASSRKQGALNSPLHF
NA | TRBJ2-7 | TRBV14 | NA | TGTGCCAGCAGCCACTTGCCGGGACCTCGCTCCTACGAGCAGTACTTC | CASSHLPGPRSYEQYF
NA | TRBJ2-7 | TRBV20-1 | NA | TGCAGTGCCAGCGGAGCAGGCTGGTCCCTTCCCTACGAGCAGTACTTC | CSASGAGWSLPYEQYF
TRBD1 | TRBJ2-5 | TRBV20-1 | NA | TGCAGTGGGGACAGGGCCCAAGAGACCCAGTACTTC | CSGDRAQETQYF
TRBD2 | TRBJ2-3 | TRBV9 | NA | TGTGCCAGCAGCGTAGGTCTGCTAGCGGGGAGCACAGATACGCAGTATTTT | CASSVGLLAGSTDTQYF
NA | TRBJ2-7 | TRBV20-1 | few | TGCAGTGCTTTAGACCCTCAACGGGTCTCCTACGAGCAGTACTTC | CSALDPQRVSYEQYF
NA | TRBJ2-4 | TRBV19 | NA | TGTGCCAGTAGTATAAGGTCCTCGGGGGTCAAAAACATTCAGTACTTC | CASSIRSSGVKNIQYF
NA | TRBJ2-1 | TRBV4-3 | many | TGCGCCAGCAGCCTATTCGGGGCCCTAGGCGATGAGCAGTTCTTC | CASSLFGALGDEQFF
NA | TRBJ1-4 | TRBV6-1 | few | TGTGCCAGCAGTGCGGGGAGTATCTCAACTAATGAAAAACTGTTTTTT | CASSAGSISTNEKLFF
TRBD1 | TRBJ2-7 | TRBV5-1 | few | TGCGCCAGCAGCTTGGGCACGGGACAGCCCTACGAGCAGTACTTC | CASSLGTGQPYEQYF
NA | TRBJ1-5 | TRBV7-8 | NA | TGTGCCAGCAGCTTAGAACGGTTTAGCAATCAGCCCCAGCATTTT | CASSLERFSNQPQHF
NA | TRBJ2-7 | TRBV6-5 | NA | TGTGCCAGCAGTTCAGGGCAGCCACCCTACGAGCAGTACTTC | CASSSGQPPYEQYF
NA | TRBJ2-7 | TRBV7-9 | few | TGTGCCACCTCTCAGGCGGGACCCTACGAGCAGTACTTC | CATSQAGPYEQYF
TRBD2 | TRBJ2-1 | TRBV2 | NA | TGTGCCAGCAGTGAGGAGCGGGAGGGCCTGGACAATGAGCAGTTCTTC | CASSEEREGLDNEQFF
TRBD2 | TRBJ2-3 | TRBV18 | few | TGTGCCAGCTCACAACTACTAGCGGGAGTGTCTGATACGCAGTATTTT | CASSQLLAGVSDTQYF
TRBD2 | TRBJ2-3 | TRBV28 | few | TGTGCCAGCAGTTTCGACGGACTAGCGGGAGGTACAGATACGCAGTATTTT | CASSFDGLAGGTDTQYF
NA | TRBJ2-1 | TRBV25-1 | many | TGTGCCAGCAGTGAATTAGGAGGGCAGTTCTTC | CASSELGGQFF
TRBD1 | TRBJ2-7 | TRBV29-1 | NA | TGCAGCGTTCGGACAGGTGGGGCCCCAACCTACGAGCAGTACTTC | CSVRTGGAPTYEQYF